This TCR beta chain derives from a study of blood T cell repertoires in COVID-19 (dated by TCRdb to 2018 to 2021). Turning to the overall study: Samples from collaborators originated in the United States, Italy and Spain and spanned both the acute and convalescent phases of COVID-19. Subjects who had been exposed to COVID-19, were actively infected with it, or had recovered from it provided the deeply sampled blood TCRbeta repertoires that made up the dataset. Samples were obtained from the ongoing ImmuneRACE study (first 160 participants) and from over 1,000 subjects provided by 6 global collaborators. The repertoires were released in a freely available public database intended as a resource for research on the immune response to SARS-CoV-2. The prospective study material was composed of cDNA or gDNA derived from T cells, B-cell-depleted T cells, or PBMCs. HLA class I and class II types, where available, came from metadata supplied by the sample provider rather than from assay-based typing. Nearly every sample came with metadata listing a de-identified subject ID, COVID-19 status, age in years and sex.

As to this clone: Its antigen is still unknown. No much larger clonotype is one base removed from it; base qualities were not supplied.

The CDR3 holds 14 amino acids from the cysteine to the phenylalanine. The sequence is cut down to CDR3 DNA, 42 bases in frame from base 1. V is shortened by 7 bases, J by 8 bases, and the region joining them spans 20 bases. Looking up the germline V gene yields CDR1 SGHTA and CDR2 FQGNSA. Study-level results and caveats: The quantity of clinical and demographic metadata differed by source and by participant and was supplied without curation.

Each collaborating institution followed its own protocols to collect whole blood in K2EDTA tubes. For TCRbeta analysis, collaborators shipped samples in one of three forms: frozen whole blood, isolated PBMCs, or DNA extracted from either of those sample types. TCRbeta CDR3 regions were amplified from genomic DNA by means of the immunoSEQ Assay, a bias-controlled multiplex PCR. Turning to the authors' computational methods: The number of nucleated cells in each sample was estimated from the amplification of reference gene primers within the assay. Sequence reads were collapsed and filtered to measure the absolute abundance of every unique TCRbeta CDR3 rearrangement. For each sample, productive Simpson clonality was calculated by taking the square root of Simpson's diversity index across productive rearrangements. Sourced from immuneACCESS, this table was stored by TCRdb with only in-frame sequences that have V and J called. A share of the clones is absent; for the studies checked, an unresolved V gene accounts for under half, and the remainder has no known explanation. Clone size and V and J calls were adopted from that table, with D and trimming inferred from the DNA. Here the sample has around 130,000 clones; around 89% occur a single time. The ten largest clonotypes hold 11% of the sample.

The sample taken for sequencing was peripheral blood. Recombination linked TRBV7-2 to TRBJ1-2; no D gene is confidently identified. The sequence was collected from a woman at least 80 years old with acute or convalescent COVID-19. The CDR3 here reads CASNPERVSFGYTF. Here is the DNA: TGTGCCAGCAACCCCGAACGGGTTTCATTCGGCTACACCTTC.